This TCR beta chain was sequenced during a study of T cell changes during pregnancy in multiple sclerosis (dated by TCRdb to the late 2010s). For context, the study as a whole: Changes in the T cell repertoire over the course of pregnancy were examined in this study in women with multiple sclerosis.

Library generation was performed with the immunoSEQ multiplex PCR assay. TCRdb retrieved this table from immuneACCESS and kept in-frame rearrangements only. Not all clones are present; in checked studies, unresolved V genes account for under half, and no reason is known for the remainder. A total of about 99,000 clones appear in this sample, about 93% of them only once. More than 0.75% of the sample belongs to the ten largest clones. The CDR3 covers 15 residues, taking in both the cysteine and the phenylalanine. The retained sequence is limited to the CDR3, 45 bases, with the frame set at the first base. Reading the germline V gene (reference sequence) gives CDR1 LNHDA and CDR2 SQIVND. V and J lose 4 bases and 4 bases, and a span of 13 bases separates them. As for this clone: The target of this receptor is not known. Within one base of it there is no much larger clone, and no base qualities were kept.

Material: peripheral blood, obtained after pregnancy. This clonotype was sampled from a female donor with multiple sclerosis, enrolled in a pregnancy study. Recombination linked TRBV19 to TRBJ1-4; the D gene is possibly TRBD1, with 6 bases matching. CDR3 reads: CASSTGQLNNEKLFF. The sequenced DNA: TGTGCCAGTAGTACCGGACAGCTAAATAATGAAAAACTGTTTTTT.